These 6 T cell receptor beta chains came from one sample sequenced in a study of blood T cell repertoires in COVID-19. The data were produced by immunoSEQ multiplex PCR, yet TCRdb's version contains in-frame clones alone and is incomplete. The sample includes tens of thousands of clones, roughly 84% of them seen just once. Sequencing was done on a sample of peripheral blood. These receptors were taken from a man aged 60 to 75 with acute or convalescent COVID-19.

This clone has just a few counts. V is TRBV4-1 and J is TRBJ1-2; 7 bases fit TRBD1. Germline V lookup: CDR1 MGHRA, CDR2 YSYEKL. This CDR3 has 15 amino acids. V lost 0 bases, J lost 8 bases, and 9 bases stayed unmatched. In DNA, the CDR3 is TGCGCCAGCAGCCAAGATAAGTCGACAGGGAGAGGCTACACCTTC. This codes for CASSQDKSTGRGYTF.

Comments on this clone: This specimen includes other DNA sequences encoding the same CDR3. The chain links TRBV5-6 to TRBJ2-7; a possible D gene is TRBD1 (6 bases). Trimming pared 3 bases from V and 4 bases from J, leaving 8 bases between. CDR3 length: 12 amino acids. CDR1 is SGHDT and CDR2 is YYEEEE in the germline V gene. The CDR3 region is CASSSDSYEQYF. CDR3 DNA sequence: TGTGCCAGCAGCTCGGACAGTTACGAGCAGTACTTC.

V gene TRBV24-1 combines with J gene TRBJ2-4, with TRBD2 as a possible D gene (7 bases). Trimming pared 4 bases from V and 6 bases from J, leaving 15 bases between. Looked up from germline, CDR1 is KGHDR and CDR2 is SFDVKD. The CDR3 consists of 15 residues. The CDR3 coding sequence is TGTGCCACCAGTGAGAGGGGGGGCAGGGGAAACATTCAGTACTTC. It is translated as CATSERGGRGNIQYF.

The CDR3 here is CAWSDAVSYQETQYF. CDR3 coding DNA: TGTGCCTGGAGTGACGCGGTATCGTACCAAGAGACCCAGTACTTC. The chain recombines TRBV30 with TRBJ2-5; D remains unclear. In germline, CDR1 is GTSNPN, CDR2 SVGIG (reference sequence). The CDR3 loop spans 15 amino acids. V was clipped by 1 base and J by 0 bases, with 12 bases between them. The full variable domain, completed using reference TRBV30 and TRBJ2-5, is SQTIHQWPATLVQPVGSPLSLECTVEGTSNPNLYWYRQAAGRGLQLLFYSVGIGQISSEVPQNLSASRPQDRQFILSSKKLLLSDSGFYLCAWSDAVSYQETQYFGPGTRLLVL.

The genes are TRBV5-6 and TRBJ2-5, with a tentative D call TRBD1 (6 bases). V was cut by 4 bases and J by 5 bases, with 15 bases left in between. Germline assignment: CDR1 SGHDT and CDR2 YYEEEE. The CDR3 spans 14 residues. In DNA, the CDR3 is TGTGCCAGCAGCGAAGGGACAATAGGGGAGACCCAGTACTTC. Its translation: CASSEGTIGETQYF.

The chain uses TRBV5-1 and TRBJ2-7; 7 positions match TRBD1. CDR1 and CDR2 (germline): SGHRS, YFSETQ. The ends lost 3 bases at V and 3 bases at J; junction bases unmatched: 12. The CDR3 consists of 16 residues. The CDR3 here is CASSSHRQGKGYEQYF. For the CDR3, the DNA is TGCGCCAGCAGCTCACATCGACAGGGAAAGGGCTACGAGCAGTACTTC.